This T cell receptor (beta chain) comes out of a study of cytomegalovirus exposure and HLA in healthy donors. Study in general: The roughly 100 million unique TCR beta sequences, from about 179 million T cells, were found by an earlier analysis.

60 Vbeta and 13 Jbeta primers were used in PCR. Sequencing was performed with immunoSEQ multiplex PCR; in TCRdb, only in-frame clones are kept and a portion is missing. The sample holds 89,000 or so clones, roughly 75% seen once. The CDR3 contains 14 residues. The V end was cut by 6 bases, the J end by 2 bases, with 14 bases between. The germline V gene encodes CDR1 MNHEY and CDR2 SVGAGI. The receptor comes from a man aged 55-75 years in good health and CMV-seronegative. The V and J genes are TRBV6-5 and TRBJ2-7, with D possibly being TRBD1 (5 bases). The sequenced sample was PBMCs. The CDR3 nucleotides are TGTGCCAGCAGCCTGCAGGGTACCCCCTACGAGCAGTACTTC. This encodes CASSLQGTPYEQYF.